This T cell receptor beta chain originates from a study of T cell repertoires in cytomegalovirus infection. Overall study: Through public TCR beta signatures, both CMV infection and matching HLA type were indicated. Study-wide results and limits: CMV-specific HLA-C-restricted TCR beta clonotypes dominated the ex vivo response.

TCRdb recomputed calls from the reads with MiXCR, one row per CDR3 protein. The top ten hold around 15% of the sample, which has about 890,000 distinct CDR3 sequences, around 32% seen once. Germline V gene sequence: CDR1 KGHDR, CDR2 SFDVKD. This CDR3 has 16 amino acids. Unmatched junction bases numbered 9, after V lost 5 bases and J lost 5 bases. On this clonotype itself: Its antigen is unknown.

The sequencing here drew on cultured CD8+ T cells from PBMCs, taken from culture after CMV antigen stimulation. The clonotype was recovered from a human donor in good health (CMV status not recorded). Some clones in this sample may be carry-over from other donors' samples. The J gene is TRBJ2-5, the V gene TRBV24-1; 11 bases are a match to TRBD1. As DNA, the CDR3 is TGTGCCACCAGTGCTAAAGGACAGGGGGCTTTTGAGACCCAGTACTTC. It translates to CATSAKGQGAFETQYF.